The next 21 T cell receptor beta chains were all read from a single sample in a study of T cell changes during pregnancy in multiple sclerosis. Sequencing was performed with immunoSEQ multiplex PCR; in TCRdb, only in-frame clones are kept and a portion is missing. The sample holds under 25,000 clones; roughly 90% are singletons and the top ten take 6.5% to 8.5%. Material: CD8+ T cells from peripheral blood mononuclear cells, obtained after pregnancy. The receptors were gathered from a female donor with multiple sclerosis, enrolled in a pregnancy study.

The chain links TRBV2 to TRBJ1-1, with a tentative D call TRBD1 (6 bases). Germline V lookup: CDR1 SNHLY, CDR2 FYNNEI. CDR3 length: 17 amino acids. Trimming shortened V by 4 bases and J by 0 bases, and 18 bases separated the two germline ends. CDR3 loop: CASSVPRDILLNTEAFF. DNA of the CDR3: TGTGCCAGCAGTGTCCCCCGGGACATCCTCTTGAACACTGAAGCTTTCTTT.

This clone was seen once. This sequence joins TRBV9 and TRBJ2-3, with D possibly being TRBD2 (5 bases). V gave up 4 bases and J gave up 1 base, with 22 bases separating them. Germline V lookup: CDR1 SGDLS, CDR2 YYNGEE. The CDR3 spans 18 residues. CDR3 residues: CASSPRSNLGVGTDTQYF. The CDR3 bases are TGTGCCAGCAGCCCCAGATCTAATTTGGGAGTCGGCACAGATACGCAGTATTTT.

The chain joins TRBV7-9 to TRBJ1-3, with D unresolved. This CDR3 region has 16 residues. Germline CDR1 reads SEHNR; CDR2 reads FQNEAQ (reference sequence). V was shortened by 7 bases and J by 7 bases, with 23 bases between the two germline ends. The CDR3 DNA reads as TGTGCCAGCACTGATCGGGATATCGGGGTCGGGAACACCATATATTTT. Encoded protein: CASTDRDIGVGNTIYF.

This chain links TRBV7-9 with TRBJ2-7, with a possible D match to TRBD2 (6 bases). Germline V CDR1 and CDR2: SEHNR, FQNEAQ (reference sequence). The CDR3 covers 15 residues. V shed 2 bases and J shed 1 base, with 12 bases lying between them. The CDR3: CASSLLGGLSYEQYF. As DNA, the CDR3 is TGTGCCAGCAGCTTACTGGGGGGATTGTCCTACGAGCAGTACTTC.

The V and J genes are TRBV19 and TRBJ1-5, with a possible D match to TRBD1 (6 bases). The length of the CDR3 is 14 residues. Germline CDR1 reads LNHDA; CDR2 reads SQIVND (reference sequence). Trimming cost V 6 bases and J 4 bases, with 13 bases left between them. In nucleotides, the CDR3 is TGTGCCAGTAGACTCCGGGACATAAATCAGCCCCAGCATTTT. Translating gives CASRLRDINQPQHF.

This clone has only a few counts. The chain combines TRBV28 with TRBJ2-5, with a tentative D call TRBD2 (6 bases). This CDR3 comprises 15 residues. CDR1 and CDR2 from the germline V gene are MDHEN and SYDVKM. Trimming took off 4 bases at V and 4 bases at J, with 16 bases between the two ends. This CDR3 is CASSSGGSTTETQYF. CDR3 DNA sequence: TGTGCCAGCAGTTCCGGAGGGTCCACCACAGAGACCCAGTACTTC.

V gene TRBV19 combines with J gene TRBJ2-3; TRBD2 agrees at 8 bases. CDR3 length: 17 residues. Germline loops: CDR1 LNHDA, CDR2 SQIVND (reference sequence). V lost 5 bases and J lost 4; bases outside the gene matches: 14. CDR3 loop: CASSLSLAGSGADTQYF. CDR3 nucleotide sequence: TGTGCCAGTAGTCTGAGCTTAGCGGGATCCGGGGCAGATACGCAGTATTTT.

This clone is a singleton in its sample. CDR3 amino acids: CASSVATSGISYEQYF. The CDR3 coding sequence is TGTGCCAGCAGCGTAGCTACTAGCGGGATTTCCTACGAGCAGTACTTC. The chain employs TRBV9 and TRBJ2-7, with 10 bases identical to TRBD2. The CDR3 covers 16 residues. Trimming removed 0 bases from V and 1 base from J; junction bases left unmatched: 4. CDR1 and CDR2 (germline): SGDLS, YYNGEE.

The V and J genes are TRBV23-1 and TRBJ2-4; 9 nucleotides align to TRBD2. TRBV23-1 is an ORF for which the function is uncertain. V gave up 2 bases and J gave up 8 bases; unmatched junction bases: 10. The CDR3 is 16 residues long. CDR3 DNA sequence: TGCGCCAGCAGTCAACCTAGCGGGATCGGGTGGGACATTCAGTACTTC. Its translation is CASSQPSGIGWDIQYF.

V and J are TRBV9 and TRBJ2-2; 13 nucleotides match TRBD2. The CDR3 spans 17 residues. Germline V gene data show CDR1 as SGDLS and CDR2 as YYNGEE. V trimming: 4 bases; J trimming: 5 bases; junction bases outside the gene matches: 8. The CDR3 protein is CASSSRTSGSYTGELFF. DNA for the CDR3: TGTGCCAGCAGCTCCCGGACTAGCGGGAGTTATACCGGGGAGCTGTTTTTT.

The genes are TRBV7-9 and TRBJ1-2; D gene ambiguous. V was clipped by 4 bases and J by 8 bases, with 11 bases between them. The CDR3 runs 12 residues. Germline V gene sequence: CDR1 SEHNR, CDR2 FQNEAQ (reference sequence). The CDR3 DNA reads TGTGCCAGCAGCTCCGACCCGAGGGGCTACACCTTC. This sequence encodes CASSSDPRGYTF.

The gene calls are TRBV19 and TRBJ1-1; D not certain. The V gene lost 6 bases and the J gene lost 6 bases, with 17 bases spanning the gap. Looked up from germline, CDR1 is LNHDA and CDR2 is SQIVND (reference sequence). CDR3 size: 14 residues. The CDR3 spells CASSLGLQIPEAFF. The CDR3, as DNA: TGTGCCAGTAGCCTGGGCCTCCAGATTCCTGAAGCTTTCTTT.

This clone was picked up a small number of times. The chain employs TRBV4-3 and TRBJ1-4, with D perhaps matching TRBD1 (5 bases). Trimming removed 0 bases from V and 8 bases from J, with 13 bases in between. The CDR3 totals 15 residues. Germline-derived CDR1 and CDR2 are LGHNA and YSLEER. This CDR3 reads CASSQDGQGDEKLFF. The CDR3 DNA sequence: TGCGCCAGCAGCCAAGACGGTCAGGGCGACGAAAAACTGTTTTTT.

The chain combines TRBV5-4 with TRBJ1-3; D unclear. The germline V gene has CDR1 SGHNT and CDR2 YYREEE (reference sequence). The V gene lost 10 bases and the J gene lost 4 bases, with 15 bases spanning the gap. CDR3 length equals 13 residues. CDR3 region: CAGTIDAGNTIYF. DNA for the CDR3: TGTGCCGGTACTATAGACGCGGGAAACACCATATATTTT.

The chain links TRBV14 to TRBJ2-1, with D perhaps matching TRBD2 (6 bases). The CDR3 runs to 14 residues. The germline V gene encodes CDR1 SGHDN and CDR2 FVKESK. Trimming took off 4 bases at V and 4 bases at J, with 11 bases between the two ends. In DNA form, the CDR3 reads TGTGCCAGCAGCCCTGGGACTTCTTACAATGAGCAGTTCTTC. Residues: CASSPGTSYNEQFF.

The rearrangement uses TRBV5-6 and TRBJ2-7; tentative D call: TRBD1 (6 bases). Germline V gene lookup returns CDR1 SGHDT and CDR2 YYEEEE. The ends were cut back, 0 bases at V and 5 bases at J, with 15 bases in the middle. The CDR3 is 15 amino acids. CDR3 sequence (DNA): TGTGCCAGCAGCTTGGTGGCAGGGGTTAGGAACGAGCAGTACTTC. This codes for CASSLVAGVRNEQYF.

This rearrangement joins TRBV29-1 to TRBJ2-5; 9 nucleotides agree with TRBD2. TRBJ2-7 matches the DNA end more closely, so the J call is doubtful. There are 15 residues in the CDR3. The germline V gene has CDR1 SQVTM and CDR2 ANQGSEA. The CDR3 sequence: CSVEIVAGDYSEQYF. The CDR3 DNA sequence: TGCAGCGTTGAAATAGTAGCGGGAGATTATAGCGAGCAGTACTTC.

This clone has only one observation. The chain is built from TRBV14 and TRBJ2-2; TRBD2 agrees at 9 bases. The CDR3 extends over 22 amino acids. The V segment lost 0 bases and the J segment 4 bases; nucleotides outside the gene matches: 21. Germline values: CDR1 SGHDN, CDR2 FVKESK. This CDR3 reads CASSQDGHLEIAGVPGTGELFF. The CDR3 DNA reads TGTGCCAGCAGCCAAGATGGTCATTTGGAAATAGCGGGAGTCCCGGGCACCGGGGAGCTGTTTTTT.

The chain uses TRBV5-1 and TRBJ2-7; 7 nucleotides agree with TRBD2. The V gene's germline CDR1 is SGHRS and CDR2 YFSETQ. The CDR3 loop spans 15 amino acids. With 0 bases clipped from V and 0 bases from J, the junction kept 3 bases outside the gene matches. This chain's CDR3 is CASSLGDYTSYEQYF. As DNA, the CDR3 is TGCGCCAGCAGCTTGGGGGACTATACCTCCTACGAGCAGTACTTC.

CDR3 nucleotides: TGCAGCGTTGAAGCCGGTTATCTCACCCCCTACGAGCAGTACTTC. It encodes CSVEAGYLTPYEQYF. The chain employs TRBV29-1 and TRBJ2-7; no firm D call. V lost 1 base and J lost 2, with 15 bases in between. The length of the CDR3 is 15 residues. CDR1 SQVTM and CDR2 ANQGSEA come from the germline V gene.

V usage is TRBV28 and J usage is TRBJ1-5, with D uncertain. This CDR3 is 14 amino acids long. Germline loops: CDR1 MDHEN, CDR2 SYDVKM. The ends were cut back, 7 bases at V and 1 base at J, with 11 bases in the middle. The CDR3 DNA reads TGTGCCAGCAAAACCGCAGGAAGCAATCAGCCCCAGCATTTT. Protein: CASKTAGSNQPQHF.